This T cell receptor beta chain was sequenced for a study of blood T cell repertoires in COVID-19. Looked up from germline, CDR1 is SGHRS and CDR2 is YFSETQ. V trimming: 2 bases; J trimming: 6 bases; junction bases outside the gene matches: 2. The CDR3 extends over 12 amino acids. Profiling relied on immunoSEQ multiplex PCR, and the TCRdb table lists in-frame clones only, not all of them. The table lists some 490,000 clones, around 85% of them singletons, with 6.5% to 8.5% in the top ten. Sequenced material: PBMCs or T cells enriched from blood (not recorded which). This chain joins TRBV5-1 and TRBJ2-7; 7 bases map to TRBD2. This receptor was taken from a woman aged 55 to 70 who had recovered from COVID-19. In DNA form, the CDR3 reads TGCGCCAGCAGCTTTCCGGGGGGCGAGCAGTACGTC. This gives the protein CASSFPGGEQYV.